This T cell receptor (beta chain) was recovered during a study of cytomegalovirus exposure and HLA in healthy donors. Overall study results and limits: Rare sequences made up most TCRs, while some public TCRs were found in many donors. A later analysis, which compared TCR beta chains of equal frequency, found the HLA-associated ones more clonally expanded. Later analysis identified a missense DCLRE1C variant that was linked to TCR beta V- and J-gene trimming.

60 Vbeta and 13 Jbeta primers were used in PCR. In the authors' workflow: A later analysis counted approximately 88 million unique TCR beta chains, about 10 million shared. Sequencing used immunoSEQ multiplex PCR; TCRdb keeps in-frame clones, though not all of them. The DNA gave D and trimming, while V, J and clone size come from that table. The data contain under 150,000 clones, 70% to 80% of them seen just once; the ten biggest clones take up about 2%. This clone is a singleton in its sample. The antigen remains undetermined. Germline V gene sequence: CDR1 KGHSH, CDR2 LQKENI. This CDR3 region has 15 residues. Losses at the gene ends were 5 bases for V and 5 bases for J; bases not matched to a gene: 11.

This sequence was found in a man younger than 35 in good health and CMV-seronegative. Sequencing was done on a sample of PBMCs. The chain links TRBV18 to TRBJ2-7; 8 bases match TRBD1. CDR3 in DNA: TGTGCCAGCTCAAATACCGGGACAGGCGGCCACGAGCAGTACGTC. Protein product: CASSNTGTGGHEQYV.